The clone carrying this T cell receptor (beta chain) was observed at least ten times. As yet, its antigen is unknown. CDR3 length equals 17 residues. Trimming cost V 2 bases and J 0 bases, with 15 bases left between them. Germline CDR1 is SGHDT and CDR2 is YYEEEE. These data originate in a study of Graves' ophthalmopathy and Graves' hyperthyroidism. Findings and caveats of the study: Researchers report that a 13-signature model separated ophthalmopathy from stable hyperthyroidism, posting about 90% sensitivity and about 82% specificity.

Amplification of TCR beta CDR3 regions used RNA transcripts. RT-PCR with HTBI primers came first, then second-round multiplex PCR. MiXCR, run by TCRdb on the multiplex PCR reads, gives a single entry per CDR3 protein. The sample has a few hundred thousand distinct CDR3 sequences, 20% to 25% seen once. Sequencing used peripheral blood. The rearrangement links TRBV5-6 to TRBJ1-5; D unclear. This sequence originates from a woman between 50 and 59 years old with Graves' ophthalmopathy. The chain's CDR3 is CASSFSTAWGSNQPQHF. In DNA, the CDR3 is TGTGCCAGCAGCTTTTCGACCGCCTGGGGTAGCAATCAGCCCCAGCATTTT.